This TCR beta chain was captured in a study of cytotoxic CD8 clonotypes in ibrutinib-treated CLL. Study in general: Partial response was seen in approximately 25 patients and complete response in 2; after median roughly six years, around 15 stayed remitted, about 12 progressed.

For this clone: Its antigen is as yet unknown.

General study points: Baseline levels were approached again at progression, after clonality had risen at ibrutinib response. The study found baseline clonality above age-matched healthy donors, tracking circulating CD8+ T-cell counts. For progressing versus sustained-remission patients, sampling times were not the same.

Repertoires were generated with immunoSEQ multiplex PCR, while TCRdb's copy carries only in-frame clones and drops some. In the table there are tens of thousands of clones, roughly 54% of which are singletons. The V end lost 3 bases, the J end lost 3 bases, and 15 bases lay between the germline ends. The length of the CDR3 is 15 residues. CDR1 is MDHEN, CDR2 SYDVKM, per germline. The receptor was isolated from a human donor with chronic lymphocytic leukemia. Here the sequenced sample was PBMCs, taken at disease progression, from a patient treated with ibrutinib. The chain has TRBV28 and TRBJ2-7; weak D call: TRBD2 (6 bases). The CDR3 sequence: CASSLGGAVSYEQYF. The CDR3 DNA reads as TGTGCCAGCAGTTTGGGGGGAGCTGTCAGCTACGAGCAGTACTTC.